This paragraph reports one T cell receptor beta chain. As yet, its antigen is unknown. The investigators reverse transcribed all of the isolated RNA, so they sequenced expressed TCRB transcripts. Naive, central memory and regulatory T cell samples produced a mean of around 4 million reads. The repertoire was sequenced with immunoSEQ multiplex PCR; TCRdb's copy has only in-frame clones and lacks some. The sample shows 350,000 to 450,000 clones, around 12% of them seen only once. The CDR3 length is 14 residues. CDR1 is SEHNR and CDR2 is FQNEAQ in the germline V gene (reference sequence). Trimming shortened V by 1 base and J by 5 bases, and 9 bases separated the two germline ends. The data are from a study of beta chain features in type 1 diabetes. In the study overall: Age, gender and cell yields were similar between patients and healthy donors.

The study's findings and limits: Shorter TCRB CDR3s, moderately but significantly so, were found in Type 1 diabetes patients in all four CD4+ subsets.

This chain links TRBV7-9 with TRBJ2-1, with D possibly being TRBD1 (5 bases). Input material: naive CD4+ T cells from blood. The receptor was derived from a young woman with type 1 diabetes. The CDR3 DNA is TGTGCCAGCAGCTTAGGTACAGGTAACAATGAGCAGTTCTTC. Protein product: CASSLGTGNNEQFF.